This T cell receptor beta chain was sequenced for a study of graft-versus-host responses after intestinal transplantation listed by TCRdb under 2021. General notes on the study: Recipients received multivisceral, liver-intestinal, or isolated intestinal transplants. Every recipient was given anti-thymocyte globulin induction, then maintenance tacrolimus and steroids for around three years. After intestinal transplantation, graft-versus-host and host-versus-graft alloreactive T cell clones in the graft, circulation and bone marrow were tracked using bulk TCR-beta CDR3 sequencing. Alloreactive clones were identified by sequencing pre-transplant mixed lymphocyte reaction products and comparing these products with unstimulated pre-transplant donor and recipient T cells. The cohort enrolled about two dozen intestinal transplant recipients including one retransplant, and a few patients lacking pretransplant specimens were excluded. Donor T cell macrochimerism was defined as a peak of at least 4% donor T cells among recipient peripheral blood mononuclear cells. Rather than being sequenced by the commercial service, samples from three later patients were sequenced in-house on an Illumina MiSeq and processed with MiXCR. The paper as a whole reports these results and caveats: Early after transplant, peak levels of circulating GvH clones were found to be associated with declines in HvG clones. In patients with donor T cell macrochimerism, the allografts had high GvH to HvG T cell clonal ratios. The conclusions were limited by the relatively low number and heterogeneity of the intestinal transplant patients. GvH clones were detected in recipient bone marrow, and some of these GvH clones were observed earlier in ileal mucosa or blood, consistent with an intestinal mucosal origin.

About this clone: Its antigen specificity is not known. Per-base qualities were not stored, and no clone one base away is much larger.

From the cysteine through the phenylalanine, the CDR3 covers 16 amino acids. The CDR3 DNA has 48 bases and is translated from base 1. V and J are trimmed by 4 bases and 4 bases, and the gene matches miss 6 bases of the junction. CDR1 and CDR2 (SGHDN, FVKESK) derive from the germline V gene. Library preparation used the immunoSEQ multiplex PCR assay. For most patients, genomic DNA was subjected to high-throughput TCR-beta CDR3 sequencing by Adaptive Biotechnologies. The published analysis was carried out like this. TCR sequencing data were retrieved from Adaptive's ImmunoSEQ software for 15 to 20 patients, whereas three other patients were processed with MiXCR and VDJtools. CDR3 nucleotide sequences shared by donor and recipient were removed because the origin of these sequences could not be assigned. To be classed as alloreactive, a clone needed at least 2-fold expansion over unstimulated cells and a minimum CFSE-low frequency of 0.002% (template counts) or 0.001% (read counts). Mappable clones were those detected in sequenced pre-transplant spleen, lymph node, or MLR CFSE-low populations of the donor or recipient. The cumulative frequency of alloreactive clones was calculated as a percentage of all sequences, weighted by copy number. This immuneACCESS table, as held by TCRdb, lists in-frame sequences with V and J called but not all clones. Of the missing ones, under half trace to an unresolved V gene in checked studies; the others have no known cause. That table is the source of V, J and clone size, and D and trimming were worked out from the DNA. For this sample there are over 80,000 clones; about 84% appear just once. Almost 1.5% of the sample is in the top ten clones.

Blood samples were collected up to 4 times in the first month after transplant and then at least monthly when available. Sequenced material: PBMCs, taken 255 days after intestinal transplant. This chain joins TRBV14 to TRBJ2-2, and TRBD1 aligns with 10 junction nucleotides. This TCR was sampled from a human patient who received an intestinal transplant, so some T cells may come from the graft donor. For the CDR3, the sequence is CASSLDRGVPTGELFF. In nucleotide form, the sequence is TGTGCCAGCAGCCTGGACAGGGGGGTTCCCACCGGGGAGCTGTTTTTT.